The present TCR beta chain was sequenced within a study of neurological immune-mediated disorders. The unsorted libraries originated from 2 million PBMCs kept at -80 C. This clonotype was observed many times. With 10 bases clipped from V and 11 bases from J, the junction kept 6 bases outside the gene matches. From germline, CDR1 is MNHEY and CDR2 SVGAGI. The CDR3 is made up of 12 amino acids. TCRdb re-called the 5' RACE reads with MiXCR, one entry per CDR3 protein. The sample has more than 50,000 distinct CDR3 sequences; about 4% are singletons. Sequenced material: PBMCs. The V and J genes are TRBV6-5 and TRBJ1-6; 9 positions match TRBD1. The source is a woman aged 50 to 60 with multiple sclerosis. DNA of the CDR3: TGTGCCACGGGACAGGGTTGGGCACCCCTCCACTTT. Translated: CATGQGWAPLHF.